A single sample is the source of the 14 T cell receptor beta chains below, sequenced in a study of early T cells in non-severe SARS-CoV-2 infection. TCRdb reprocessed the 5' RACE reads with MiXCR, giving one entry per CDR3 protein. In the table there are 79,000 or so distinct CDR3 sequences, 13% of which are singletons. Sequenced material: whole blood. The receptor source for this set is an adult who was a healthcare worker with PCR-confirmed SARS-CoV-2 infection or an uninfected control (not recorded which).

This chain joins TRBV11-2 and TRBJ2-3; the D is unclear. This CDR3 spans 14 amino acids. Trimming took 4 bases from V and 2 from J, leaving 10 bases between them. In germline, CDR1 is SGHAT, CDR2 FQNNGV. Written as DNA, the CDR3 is TGTGCCAGCAGCTCTGACCGATTCACAGATACGCAGTATTTT. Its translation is CASSSDRFTDTQYF.

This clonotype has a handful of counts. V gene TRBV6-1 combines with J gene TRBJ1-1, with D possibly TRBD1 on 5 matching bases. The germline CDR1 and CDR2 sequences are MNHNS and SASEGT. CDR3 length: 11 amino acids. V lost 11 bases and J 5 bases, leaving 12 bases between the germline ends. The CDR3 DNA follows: TGTGCCTCCGAGGGGCCGACTGAAGCTTTCTTT. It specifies CASEGPTEAFF.

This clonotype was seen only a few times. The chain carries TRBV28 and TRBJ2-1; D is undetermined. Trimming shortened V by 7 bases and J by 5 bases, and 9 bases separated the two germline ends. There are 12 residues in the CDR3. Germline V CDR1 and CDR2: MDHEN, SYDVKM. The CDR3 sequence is CASTYSDNEQFF. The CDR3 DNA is TGTGCCAGCACCTATTCAGACAATGAGCAGTTCTTC. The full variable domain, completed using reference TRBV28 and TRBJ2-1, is DVKVTQSSRYLVKRTGEKVFLECVQDMDHENMFWYRQDPGLGLRLIYFSYDVKMKEKGDIPEGYSVSREKKERFSLILESASTNQTSMYLCASTYSDNEQFFGPGTRLTVL.

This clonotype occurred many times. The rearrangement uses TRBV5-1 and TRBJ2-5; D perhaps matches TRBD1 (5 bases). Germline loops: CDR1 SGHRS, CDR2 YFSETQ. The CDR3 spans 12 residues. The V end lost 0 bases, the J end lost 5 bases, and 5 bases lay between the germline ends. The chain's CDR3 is CASSLEGETQYF. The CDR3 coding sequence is TGCGCCAGCAGCTTGGAGGGGGAGACCCAGTACTTC.

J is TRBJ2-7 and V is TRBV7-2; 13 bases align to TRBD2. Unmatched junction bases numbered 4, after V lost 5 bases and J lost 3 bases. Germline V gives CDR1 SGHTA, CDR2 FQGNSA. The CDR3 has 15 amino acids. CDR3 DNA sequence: TGTGCCAGCAGCCCCCGGACTAGCGGGAGCTACGAGCAGTACTTC. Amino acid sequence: CASSPRTSGSYEQYF. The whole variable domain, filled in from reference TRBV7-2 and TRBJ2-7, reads GAGVSQSPSNKVTEKGKDVELRCDPISGHTALYWYRQSLGQGLEFLIYFQGNSAPDKSGLPSDRFSAERTGGSVSTLTIQRTQQEDSAVYLCASSPRTSGSYEQYFGPGTRLTVT.

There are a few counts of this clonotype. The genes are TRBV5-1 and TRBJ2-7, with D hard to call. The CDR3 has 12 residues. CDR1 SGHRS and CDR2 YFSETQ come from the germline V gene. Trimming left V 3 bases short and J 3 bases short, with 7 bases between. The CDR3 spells CASSSPGYEQYF. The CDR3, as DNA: TGCGCCAGCAGCTCCCCGGGCTACGAGCAGTACTTC.

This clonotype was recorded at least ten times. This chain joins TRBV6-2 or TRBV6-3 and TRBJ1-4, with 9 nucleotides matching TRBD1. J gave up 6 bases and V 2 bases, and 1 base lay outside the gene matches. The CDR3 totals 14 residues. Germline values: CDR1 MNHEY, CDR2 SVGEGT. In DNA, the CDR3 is TGTGCCAGCAGTTACGGGACAGGGTATGAAAAACTGTTTTTT. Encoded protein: CASSYGTGYEKLFF.

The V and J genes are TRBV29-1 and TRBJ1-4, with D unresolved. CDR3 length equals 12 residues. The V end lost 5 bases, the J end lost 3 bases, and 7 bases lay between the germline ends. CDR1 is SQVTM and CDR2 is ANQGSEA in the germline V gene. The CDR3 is CSVNSANEKLFF. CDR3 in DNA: TGCAGCGTTAACAGCGCTAATGAAAAACTGTTTTTT.

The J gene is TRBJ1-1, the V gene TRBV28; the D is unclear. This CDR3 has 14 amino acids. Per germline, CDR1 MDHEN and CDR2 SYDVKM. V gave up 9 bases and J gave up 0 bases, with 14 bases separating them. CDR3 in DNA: TGTGCCAGTTCGAACCTGGGGATGAACACTGAAGCTTTCTTT. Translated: CASSNLGMNTEAFF.

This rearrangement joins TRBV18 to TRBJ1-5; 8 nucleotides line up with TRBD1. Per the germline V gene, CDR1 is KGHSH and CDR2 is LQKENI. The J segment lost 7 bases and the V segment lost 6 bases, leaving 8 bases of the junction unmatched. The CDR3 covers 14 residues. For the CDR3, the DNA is TGTGCCAGCTCCCAGGACAGGGCCTACCAGCCCCAGCATTTT. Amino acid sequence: CASSQDRAYQPQHF.

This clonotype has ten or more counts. CDR3 residues: CASTPPGLALVNEQFF. The CDR3 DNA reads TGTGCCAGCACCCCTCCGGGACTAGCATTAGTGAATGAGCAGTTCTTC. This rearrangement joins TRBV7-9 to TRBJ2-1; 9 nucleotides align to TRBD2. CDR1 and CDR2 (germline): SEHNR, FQNEAQ (reference sequence). The junction had 14 bases not matched to a gene; V was cut back by 7 bases and J by 7 bases. The CDR3 is 16 amino acids.

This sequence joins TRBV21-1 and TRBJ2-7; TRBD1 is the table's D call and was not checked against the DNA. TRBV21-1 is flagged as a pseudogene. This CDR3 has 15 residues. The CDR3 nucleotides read TGTGCCAGCAGCACGCGGACAGGGGAAACCTACGAGCAGTACTTC. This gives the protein CASSTRTGETYEQYF.

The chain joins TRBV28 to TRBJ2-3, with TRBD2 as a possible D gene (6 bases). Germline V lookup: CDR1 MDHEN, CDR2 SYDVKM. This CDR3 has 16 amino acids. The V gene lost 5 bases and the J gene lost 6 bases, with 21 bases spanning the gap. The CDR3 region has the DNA TGTGCCAGCAGTCCCCCAGGTAGCGGCCCGGGGGATACGCAGTATTTT. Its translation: CASSPPGSGPGDTQYF.

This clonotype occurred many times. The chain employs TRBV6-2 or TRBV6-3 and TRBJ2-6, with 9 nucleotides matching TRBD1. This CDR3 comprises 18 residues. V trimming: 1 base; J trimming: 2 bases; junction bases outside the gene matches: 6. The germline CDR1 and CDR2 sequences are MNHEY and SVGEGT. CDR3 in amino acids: CASSYLPGQGTGANVLTF. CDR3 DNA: TGTGCCAGCAGTTACTTGCCGGGACAGGGAACTGGGGCCAACGTCCTGACTTTC.